The next 29 T cell receptor beta chains were all read from a single sample in a study of tumor-infiltrating lymphocytes in oesophageal squamous cell carcinoma (dated by TCRdb to 2016 to 2017). The library was produced with PCR. Sequencing took place on an Illumina HiSeq 2000. In TCRdb, the public reads were trimmed at Q25 with fastp and aligned with MiXCR, with productive beta chains retained. Rows merge per CDR3 protein into single entries with the most common DNA and genes. The sample has about 12,000 distinct CDR3 sequences on record, roughly 54% of them singletons. The ten largest make up about 35% of the sample. Sequenced input: esophageal tumor tissue. The receptor source for this set is a female donor with esophageal squamous cell carcinoma.

The rearrangement links TRBV10-3 to TRBJ1-2; D might be TRBD1 (6 bases). Deletions cut 4 bases from V and 0 bases from J, with 18 bases between. This CDR3 contains 17 residues. Germline-derived CDR1 and CDR2 are ENHRY and SYGVKD. The CDR3 nucleotides are TGTGCCATCAGTGTGGTTCCCGGACAGCTAGCTAACTATGGCTACACCTTC. Translated, it gives CAISVVPGQLANYGYTF.

This clonotype is judged large. This rearrangement joins TRBV7-3 to TRBJ1-1; possibly TRBD1 for D (6 bases). The CDR3 loop spans 15 amino acids. Germline assignment: CDR1 SGHTA and CDR2 FQGTGA. Trimming cost V 5 bases and J 0 bases, with 13 bases left between them. The CDR3 DNA sequence: TGTGCCAGCAGCCACACCGGGGGGCTGAACACTGAAGCTTTCTTT. Protein: CASSHTGGLNTEAFF.

The chain is built from TRBV6-1 and TRBJ2-5, with TRBD1 matching over 7 bases. The J call may not be correct, given that the DNA end is closer to TRBJ2-7. The CDR3 runs 15 residues. In germline, CDR1 is MNHNS, CDR2 SASEGT. The CDR3 bases are TGTGCCAGCAACCGAGGACAGGTTCGCTCCTACGAGCAGTACTTC. Its translation is CASNRGQVRSYEQYF.

In this sample, this clonotype turned up a few times. This rearrangement joins TRBV20-1 to TRBJ2-2; TRBD1 matches 12 bases. This CDR3 is 17 amino acids long. Trimming at V came to 5 bases and at J to 8 bases, leaving 15 bases not matched to a gene. Germline V gene lookup returns CDR1 DFQATT and CDR2 SNEGSKA (reference sequence). The CDR3 region is CSAGATPGTGGEGELFF. The CDR3 coding sequence is TGCAGTGCTGGGGCGACTCCCGGGACAGGGGGCGAAGGGGAGCTGTTTTTT.

This clonotype has a count of ten or more. The rearrangement uses TRBV12-3 or TRBV12-4 and TRBJ2-2; D remains unclear. The CDR3 is made up of 16 amino acids. Trimming removed 6 bases from V and 4 bases from J, with 18 bases in between. CDR3 coding DNA: TGTGCCAGCAGCACCCGGACCCACAGAGGCACCGGGGAGCTGTTTTTT. Translated: CASSTRTHRGTGELFF.

CDR3 amino acids: CASSPMGAYNEQFF. Here the CDR3 DNA reads TGTGCCAGCAGCCCCATGGGGGCCTACAATGAGCAGTTCTTC. The gene calls are TRBV7-2 and TRBJ2-4, with D possibly called TRBD1 or TRBD2 (5 bases each). TRBJ2-1 matches the DNA end more closely, so the J call is doubtful. This CDR3 is 14 amino acids long. The germline CDR1 and CDR2 sequences are SGHTA and FQGNSA.

This clonotype was recorded only once. The CDR3 DNA follows: TGTGCCAGCAGCTTACTTGGGCGGGAGAGCCCCGGGGAGCTGTTTTTT. Its protein product is CASSLLGRESPGELFF. The V call is TRBV7-6, the J call TRBJ2-3, with TRBD2 identical over 7 bases. The DNA end lines up better with TRBJ2-2; the J call may be wrong. The CDR3 has 16 residues. CDR1 SGHVS and CDR2 FNYEAQ come from the germline V gene.

V usage is TRBV12-5 and J usage is TRBJ2-4; 9 bases are shared with TRBD2. The J call may be incorrect, as the DNA end agrees better with TRBJ2-5. The CDR3 has 16 residues. Germline V gene data show CDR1 as LGHNT and CDR2 as FRNRAP. The DNA of the CDR3 is TGTGCTAGTGGTTTGGGCCCTCTAGCGGGGAGAGAGACCCAGTACTTC. Translation gives CASGLGPLAGRETQYF.

This clonotype turned up a few times. V is TRBV7-6 and J is TRBJ2-5; the match to TRBD2 covers 7 bases. The germline gives CDR1 SGHVS, CDR2 FNYEAQ. The CDR3 extends over 20 amino acids. V lost 5 bases to trimming and J lost 2 bases; unmatched junction nucleotides: 23. DNA of the CDR3: TGTGCCAGCAGCCTAGGCGGAGGGGAGGGGAGATTCGAAGGACAAGAGACCCAGTACTTC. The encoded protein is CASSLGGGEGRFEGQETQYF.

This chain joins TRBV7-9 and TRBJ2-1, with a weak D call TRBD2 (6 bases). TRBJ2-7 matches the DNA end more closely, so the J call is doubtful. Germline CDR1 reads SEHNR; CDR2 reads FQNEAQ (reference sequence). CDR3 length: 16 amino acids. The CDR3 reads CASSSTLKRDLYEQYF. The CDR3 DNA follows: TGTGCCAGCAGCTCTACGCTCAAACGGGACTTATACGAGCAGTACTTC.

In its sample, this clonotype was seen many times. This CDR3 is missing its conserved last phenylalanine or tryptophan, likely due to a read error. It is unclear where the CDR3 begins or ends on the DNA, so no DNA is shown, and the CDR3 is as TCRdb lists it. The chain has TRBV7-6 and TRBJ2-7; no DNA check was done on the table's D call, TRBD2. 18 amino acids form the CDR3, both terminal residues included. CDR1 SGHVS and CDR2 FNYEAQ come from the germline V gene. The CDR3 protein is CASSLAPGRTSYGYTFGS.

This clonotype was recorded only once. The CDR3: CASSLVARGPYNEQFF. CDR3 sequence (DNA): TGTGCCAGCAGCTTAGTCGCCAGGGGGCCCTACAATGAGCAGTTCTTC. V usage is TRBV7-9 and J usage is TRBJ2-7; 8 bases match TRBD1. The end of the DNA aligns better with TRBJ2-1, so the J call may be wrong. This CDR3 spans 16 amino acids. Germline V gene lookup returns CDR1 SEHNR and CDR2 FQNEAQ (reference sequence).

The genes are TRBV27 and TRBJ2-3, with 12 bases matching TRBD2. The CDR3 is made up of 19 amino acids. Germline V CDR1 and CDR2: MNHEY, SMNVEV (reference sequence). The V and J ends lost 3 bases and 0 bases, in that order; junction bases with no gene match: 10. The CDR3 sequence: CASSLVGLAGITSTDTQYF. The CDR3 DNA is TGTGCCAGCAGTTTGGTTGGACTAGCGGGGATTACTAGCACAGATACGCAGTATTTT.

The sample holds one count of this clonotype. This sequence joins TRBV7-2 and TRBJ2-7; D ambiguous. Trimming left V 6 bases short and J 3 bases short, with 15 bases between. The CDR3 extends over 14 amino acids. CDR1 and CDR2 from the germline V gene are SGHTA and FQGNSA. CDR3 bases: TGTGCCAGCAGTTCAACCTCACGAGGCTACGAGCAGTACTTC. Protein sequence: CASSSTSRGYEQYF.

CDR3 bases: TGTGCCAGCAGCAGTCGGGGGCGAGGGAACACTGAAGCTTTCTTT. Its protein product is CASSSRGRGNTEAFF. The rearrangement joins TRBV11-1 to TRBJ1-1; D possibly corresponds to TRBD1 (6 bases). The CDR3 extends over 15 amino acids. V dropped 5 bases and J dropped 1 base, with 14 bases sitting between them. CDR1 SGHAT and CDR2 FQDESV come from the germline V gene (reference sequence). Variable domain in full (rest from reference TRBV11-1 and TRBJ1-1): EAEVAQSPRYKITEKSQAVAFWCDPISGHATLYWYRQILGQGPELLVQFQDESVVDDSQLPKDRFSAERLKGVDSTLKIQPAELGDSAMYLCASSSRGRGNTEAFFGQGTRLTVV.

This rearrangement joins TRBV6-1 to TRBJ2-7; no clear D gene. The J call may not be correct, given that the DNA end is closer to TRBJ2-5. The CDR3 has 14 residues. CDR1 is MNHNS, CDR2 SASEGT, per germline. In DNA, the CDR3 is TGTGCCAGCAGGATCCCCCGCGACCCGGGGACCCAGTACTTC. The encoded protein is CASRIPRDPGTQYF.

Notes on this clonotype: One junction end does not reproduce the germline sequence, and a read error may be involved. The chain couples TRBV7-3 to TRBJ2-5, with D possibly TRBD2 on 6 matching bases. The J call is doubtful: the DNA matches TRBJ2-1 better. Germline V lookup: CDR1 SGHTA, CDR2 FQGTGA. There are 14 residues in the CDR3. The CDR3 is CASSLQEGPDEQFF. Written as DNA, the CDR3 is TGTGCCAGCAGCTTACAGGAGGGTCCCGATGAACAGTTCTTC.

V usage is TRBV7-6 and J usage is TRBJ1-4; the D is unclear. The germline V and J ends were trimmed by 3 bases and 7 bases, with 3 bases remaining between them. Germline CDR1 is SGHVS and CDR2 is FNYEAQ. The CDR3 contains 11 residues. Here the CDR3 DNA reads TGTGCCAGCAGCTTCACTGAAAAACTGTTTTTT. Encoded protein: CASSFTEKLFF.

The gene calls are TRBV7-2 and TRBJ2-1; D gene uncertain. Trimming cost V 2 bases and J 2 bases, with 7 bases left between them. The CDR3 extends over 14 amino acids. The germline V gene has CDR1 SGHTA and CDR2 FQGNSA. The CDR3 DNA reads TGTGCCAGCAGCTTAATTCCAGCCTACAATGAGCAGTTCTTC. Translated: CASSLIPAYNEQFF.

This clonotype showed up many times. The chain carries TRBV6-6 and TRBJ2-5; TRBD2 aligns across 13 bases. Germline CDR1 MNHNY, CDR2 SVGAGI (reference sequence). The trim removed 0 bases at V and 4 bases at J, leaving 8 bases unmatched. The CDR3 is made up of 18 amino acids. The CDR3 DNA sequence: TGTGCCAGCAGTTACTCAGGACTAGCGGGAGAAGGCGCAGAGACCCAGTACTTC. This encodes CASSYSGLAGEGAETQYF.

The CDR3 loop is CATAGTSGPTGQFF. In nucleotides, the CDR3 is TGTGCCACCGCCGGGACTAGCGGGCCGACTGGGCAGTTCTTC. The chain employs TRBV24-1 and TRBJ2-1; 12 nucleotides align to TRBD2. Germline-derived CDR1 and CDR2 are KGHDR and SFDVKD. This CDR3 is built from 14 residues. The V segment lost 9 bases and the J segment 12 bases; nucleotides outside the gene matches: 11.

This clonotype was picked up a small number of times. J is TRBJ2-7 and V is TRBV11-3, with D maybe TRBD2 (5 bases). The germline V and J ends were trimmed by 5 bases and 7 bases, with 9 bases remaining between them. CDR3 size: 11 residues. The V gene's germline CDR1 is SGHNT and CDR2 YENEEA. The CDR3 spells CASSRGNEQYF. The CDR3, as DNA: TGTGCCAGCAGCCGGGGAAATGAGCAGTACTTC.

V is TRBV7-8 and J is TRBJ2-1; 8 nucleotides align to TRBD1. The V segment lost 0 bases and the J segment 10 bases; nucleotides outside the gene matches: 5. Germline V gives CDR1 SGHVS, CDR2 FQNEAQ. The CDR3 has 14 amino acids. The CDR3 protein is CASSLAWTGSEQFF. The DNA of the CDR3 is TGTGCCAGCAGCTTAGCGTGGACAGGGTCCGAGCAGTTCTTC.

The CDR3 DNA reads TGTGCCAGCAGCAACTTAGCGGGGATCGGCACCGGGGAGCTGTTTTTT. Translation gives CASSNLAGIGTGELFF. The V and J genes are TRBV5-4 and TRBJ2-2, with TRBD2 matching 8 bases. CDR3 length: 16 amino acids. Germline V gene sequence: CDR1 SGHNT, CDR2 YYREEE (reference sequence). V shed 4 bases and J 4 bases; nucleotides not matched to a gene: 9.

The rearrangement joins TRBV11-2 to TRBJ2-7; 8 positions match TRBD1. The DNA end favors TRBJ1-2, so the J call may be wrong. The germline gives CDR1 SGHAT, CDR2 FQNNGV. CDR3 length equals 15 residues. This chain's CDR3 is CASSSTGGFNYGYTF. In nucleotides, the CDR3 is TGTGCCAGCAGCTCTACAGGGGGTTTCAACTATGGCTACACCTTC.

Written as DNA, the CDR3 is TGTGCCAGCAGTCCCGACGCTGCTCCCTACGAGCAGTACTTC. This sequence encodes CASSPDAAPYEQYF. This chain links TRBV6-5 with TRBJ2-5; no clear D. The J call may be incorrect, as the DNA end agrees better with TRBJ2-7. The CDR3 has 14 amino acids. Germline V CDR1 and CDR2: MNHEY, SVGAGI.

The genes are TRBV28 and TRBJ2-6; 10 bases line up with TRBD1. CDR1 MDHEN and CDR2 SYDVKM come from the germline V gene. Trimming cost V 5 bases and J 0 bases; bases outside gene matches: 4. The CDR3 contains 17 residues. CDR3: CASSRDRGLSGANVLTF. DNA of the CDR3: TGTGCCAGCAGTAGGGACAGGGGTCTCTCTGGGGCCAACGTCCTGACTTTC.

This clonotype counts as medium-sized. The CDR3 here is CASSRDGQSSYNEQYF. For the CDR3, the DNA is TGTGCCAGCAGCCGGGACGGTCAGAGCTCCTACAATGAGCAGTACTTC. The V gene is TRBV7-8, the J gene TRBJ2-1; possibly TRBD1 or TRBD2 for D (5 bases each). The end of the DNA is better explained by TRBJ2-7, so the J call may be wrong. This CDR3 is built from 16 residues. Per the germline V gene, CDR1 is SGHVS and CDR2 is FQNEAQ.

The V and J genes are TRBV7-4 and TRBJ2-7, with 8 bases fitting TRBD2. The J call may be faulty, since TRBJ2-1 better matches the DNA end. The CDR3 is made up of 14 amino acids. Germline values: CDR1 SGHVT, CDR2 SQSDAQ. This chain's CDR3 is CASRAGTRNNEQFF. The CDR3 bases are TGTGCCAGCCGAGCCGGGACTAGGAACAATGAGCAGTTCTTC.